This T cell receptor (beta chain) was captured by sequencing in a study of response to subunit inactivated influenza vaccine. Germline loops: CDR1 MGHDK, CDR2 SYGVNS. V was cut by 3 bases and J by 9 bases, with 15 bases left in between. The CDR3 spans 13 residues. This clonotype showed up just a few times. The antigen remains unidentified. General observations from the study: T cells newly recruited by each seasonal influenza vaccination are few, the authors suggested.

TCRdb passed the RT-PCR reads through MiXCR, listing each CDR3 protein once. The table has approximately 680,000 distinct CDR3 sequences, more than 15% seen once. The rearrangement uses TRBV25-1 and TRBJ2-7; D perhaps matches TRBD2 (5 bases). This clonotype was sampled from a man aged 50 to 59 who received an inactivated influenza vaccine. The sequenced sample was PBMCs from blood, obtained 11 to 12 days after vaccination. For the CDR3, the DNA is TGTGCCAGCAGTGAGGGCGGAGCCCGGGGGCAGTACTTC. It codes for CASSEGGARGQYF.